Shown below are 19 T cell receptor beta chains from a single sample sequenced in a study of T cells in Graves' hyperthyroidism and ophthalmopathy (dated by TCRdb to between 2018 and 2020). Receptor amplification or capture employed multiplex PCR. Reads for this sample came from an Illumina HiSeq 2000. Amplification of TCR beta CDR3 regions was carried out from RNA transcripts. A first-round RT-PCR of the TCR CDR3 used the HTBI primer set with the Qiagen OneStep RT-PCR kit. In-frame beta chains were kept once TCRdb had trimmed the public reads at Q25 with fastp and called clones with MiXCR. Rows are unified per CDR3 protein, each entry keeping the most common DNA and genes. The table for this sample lists more than 600,000 distinct CDR3 sequences; roughly 15% of them were counted only once. Approximately 8.4% of the sample belongs to the ten largest clones. Source material: blood. Source of these receptors: a man aged 18 to 29 with Graves' hyperthyroidism.

The table lists this clonotype with many counts. The rearrangement uses TRBV27 and TRBJ2-3; D is unresolved. The CDR3 runs to 14 residues. CDR1 and CDR2 from the germline V gene are MNHEY and SMNVEV (reference sequence). The V end lost 8 bases, the J end lost 2 bases, and 14 bases lay between the germline ends. CDR3 amino acids: CASSSYPFTDTQYF. In DNA form, the CDR3 reads TGTGCCAGCTCGAGCTACCCTTTCACAGATACGCAGTATTTT.

This clonotype was detected a few times. The V call is TRBV10-2, the J call TRBJ2-2, with D possibly matching TRBD2 (6 bases). The CDR3 is made up of 15 amino acids. V was clipped by 0 bases and J by 8 bases, with 13 bases between them. Germline V gives CDR1 WSHSY, CDR2 SAAADI. CDR3 sequence reads: CASSESDPGVGELFF. For the CDR3, the DNA is TGCGCCAGCAGTGAGTCGGATCCGGGAGTTGGGGAGCTGTTTTTT.

This clonotype showed up many times. This sequence joins TRBV24-1 and TRBJ1-2, with unresolved D. The CDR3 runs 13 residues. V gave up 2 bases and J gave up 3 bases, with 6 bases separating them. CDR1 is KGHDR and CDR2 is SFDVKD in the germline V gene. The CDR3 reads CATSDSTDYGYTF. The CDR3 region has the DNA TGTGCCACCAGTGATTCTACTGACTATGGCTACACCTTC.

The chain carries TRBV14 and TRBJ2-5; D is undetermined. V was clipped by 0 bases and J by 5 bases, with 10 bases between them. The germline CDR1 and CDR2 sequences are SGHDN and FVKESK. The CDR3 loop spans 14 amino acids. CDR3 amino acids: CASSQDQNLETQYF. The DNA for the CDR3 is TGTGCCAGCAGCCAAGATCAGAATCTGGAGACCCAGTACTTC.

V is TRBV11-3 and J is TRBJ2-1; no clear D gene. The CDR3 runs 13 residues. Trimming left V 5 bases short and J 8 bases short, with 13 bases between. Germline values: CDR1 SGHNT, CDR2 YENEEA. The CDR3 region has the DNA TGTGCCAGCAGCCCACGGAGAGTGTATGAGCAGTTCTTC. Translation gives CASSPRRVYEQFF.

The chain links TRBV7-2 to TRBJ1-6; D unclear. Germline lookup yields CDR1 SGHTA and CDR2 FQGNSA. The V end lost 1 base, the J end lost 9 bases, and 10 bases lay between the germline ends. This CDR3 is built from 14 residues. The CDR3 coding sequence is TGTGCCAGCAGCTTAGGATGGATCGGTTCACCCCTCCACTTT. As protein: CASSLGWIGSPLHF.

This clonotype has more than one count but fewer than ten. The chain joins TRBV20-1 to TRBJ2-7; 7 bases line up with TRBD1. This CDR3 comprises 13 residues. V shed 5 bases and J 4 bases; nucleotides not matched to a gene: 8. CDR1 is DFQATT and CDR2 is SNEGSKA in the germline V gene (reference sequence). DNA for the CDR3: TGCAGTGCTCAGACAGGGCGGTATTACGAGCAGTACTTC. Amino acid sequence: CSAQTGRYYEQYF.

The chain links TRBV6-1 to TRBJ1-4; 8 bases agree with TRBD1. V dropped 6 bases and J dropped 7; count of bases not matched to a gene: 7. Germline V gene lookup returns CDR1 MNHNS and CDR2 SASEGT. CDR3 length: 14 amino acids. Here the CDR3 DNA reads TGTGCCAGCAGCTCCCCAGGGGGCGGTGAAAAACTGTTTTTT. As protein: CASSSPGGGEKLFF.

The chain couples TRBV30 to TRBJ1-3; no clear D. V was shortened by 5 bases and J by 2 bases, with 16 bases between the two germline ends. The germline gives CDR1 GTSNPN, CDR2 SVGIG (reference sequence). The CDR3 contains 15 residues. DNA of the CDR3: TGTGCCTGGCAGAGGTTCGGCGGGACTGGAAACACCATATATTTT. This encodes CAWQRFGGTGNTIYF.

V and J are TRBV29-1 and TRBJ1-2; D might be TRBD1 (6 bases). The V and J ends lost 5 bases and 6 bases respectively, with 10 bases between them. Germline V gives CDR1 SQVTM, CDR2 ANQGSEA. The CDR3 covers 11 residues. CDR3 region: CSVCRGHGYTF. In DNA, the CDR3 is TGCAGCGTTTGCAGGGGCCATGGCTACACCTTC.

This clonotype was counted a few times. The gene calls are TRBV20-1 and TRBJ2-1; 10 bases agree with TRBD2. Trimming removed 3 bases from V and 6 bases from J; junction bases left unmatched: 5. This CDR3 contains 14 residues. Looked up from germline, CDR1 is DFQATT and CDR2 is SNEGSKA (reference sequence). The CDR3 protein is CSARRLAGLNEQFF. CDR3 bases: TGCAGTGCTAGGCGACTAGCGGGCCTCAATGAGCAGTTCTTC.

This chain links TRBV20-1 with TRBJ1-5; weak D call: TRBD1 (5 bases). This CDR3 contains 13 residues. Looked up from germline, CDR1 is DFQATT and CDR2 is SNEGSKA (reference sequence). Trimming removed 3 bases at V and 6 bases at J, with 12 bases between. The chain's CDR3 is CSASLAGSQPQHF. The CDR3 bases are TGCAGTGCTAGCCTAGCAGGGTCTCAGCCCCAGCATTTT.

Many counts were recorded for this clonotype. V and J are TRBV12-3 or TRBV12-4 and TRBJ1-1; D remains unclear. V was trimmed by 2 bases and J by 6 bases, leaving 10 bases between them. CDR3 length: 13 residues. CDR3 protein: CASSLIEGAEAFF. The CDR3 nucleotides are TGTGCCAGCAGTTTAATTGAGGGAGCTGAAGCTTTCTTT.

This clonotype was counted many times. The chain uses TRBV28 and TRBJ2-7, with 13 bases identical to TRBD2. In germline, CDR1 is MDHEN, CDR2 SYDVKM. The V and J ends lost 3 bases and 0 bases, in that order; junction bases with no gene match: 5. The CDR3 covers 17 residues. CDR3 sequence (DNA): TGTGCCAGCAGTTTCCCGGGACTAGCGGGGAGCTCCTACGAGCAGTACTTC. This translates into CASSFPGLAGSSYEQYF.

This clonotype was picked up many times. V usage is TRBV7-3 and J usage is TRBJ2-5, with 9 bases identical to TRBD2. The CDR3 length is 16 residues. V was clipped by 1 base and J by 5 bases; unmatched bases: 8. Germline loops: CDR1 SGHTA, CDR2 FQGTGA. The CDR3 loop reads CASSLIGGRAYETQYF. As DNA, the CDR3 is TGTGCCAGCAGCTTAATTGGCGGGAGGGCCTATGAGACCCAGTACTTC.

This clonotype was seen at least ten times. The chain is built from TRBV5-1 and TRBJ2-7, with 9 positions matching TRBD1. Germline CDR1 SGHRS, CDR2 YFSETQ. With V trimmed by 4 bases and J by 6 bases, 8 bases remained unmatched. The CDR3 is 14 residues long. This CDR3 is CASSGGTGRFEQYF. CDR3 in DNA: TGCGCCAGCAGCGGAGGGACAGGGCGGTTCGAGCAGTACTTC.

Many counts were recorded for this clonotype. V is TRBV7-9 and J is TRBJ2-3; weak D call: TRBD2 (6 bases). This CDR3 comprises 13 residues. V was trimmed by 6 bases and J by 5 bases, leaving 12 bases between them. Germline V gives CDR1 SEHNR, CDR2 FQNEAQ (reference sequence). The CDR3 nucleotides are TGTGCCAGCAGTTTGGAGGGAATAGATACGCAGTATTTT. This codes for CASSLEGIDTQYF.

This clonotype was found once. The chain joins TRBV28 to TRBJ1-4; 7 nucleotides agree with TRBD1. Germline V CDR1 and CDR2: MDHEN, SYDVKM. The CDR3 spans 13 residues. J was trimmed by 11 bases and V by 4 bases; bases with no gene match: 7. CDR3 sequence: CASSSYRGGKLFF. The CDR3 nucleotides read TGTGCCAGCAGTTCCTACAGGGGAGGTAAACTGTTTTTT.

V usage is TRBV9 and J usage is TRBJ2-2; no clear D. The CDR3 extends over 14 amino acids. V gave up 0 bases and J gave up 2 bases, with 5 bases separating them. Germline CDR1 SGDLS, CDR2 YYNGEE. DNA for the CDR3: TGTGCCAGCAGCGTAGCTACAAACACCGGGGAGCTGTTTTTT. Encoded protein: CASSVATNTGELFF.